Following are 21 T cell receptor beta chains from one sample sequenced in a study of beta chain features in type 1 diabetes. The authors reverse transcribed all of the isolated RNA, so sequencing captured expressed TCRB transcripts. Produced via immunoSEQ multiplex PCR; TCRdb's table is partial and in-frame only. The table lists about 620,000 clones, 15% to 19% of them singletons. Sequenced input: naive CD4+ T cells from blood. These receptors originate from a man aged 18 to 29 in good health.

The rearrangement uses TRBV7-2 and TRBJ2-3; 7 bases fit TRBD1. Germline V gene lookup returns CDR1 SGHTA and CDR2 FQGNSA. V shed 1 base, J shed 0 bases, and the junction held 7 bases outside the gene matches. This CDR3 has 17 amino acids. This CDR3 is CASSLVGQGVSTDTQYF. DNA for the CDR3: TGTGCCAGCAGCTTAGTAGGGCAGGGGGTGAGCACAGATACGCAGTATTTT.

This clone was seen only a few times. The chain combines TRBV19 with TRBJ2-2; D unclear. The CDR3 runs to 12 residues. Trimming removed 6 bases from V and 3 bases from J, with 5 bases in between. Germline CDR1 reads LNHDA; CDR2 reads SQIVND (reference sequence). CDR3 DNA sequence: TGTGCCAGTAGGATTTACACCGGGGAGCTGTTTTTT. This translates into CASRIYTGELFF. Complete variable domain (other parts from reference TRBV19 and TRBJ2-2): DGGITQSPKYLFRKEGQNVTLSCEQNLNHDAMYWYRQDPGQGLRLIYYSQIVNDFQKGDIAEGYSVSREKKESFPLTVTSAQKNPTAFYLCASRIYTGELFFGEGSRLTVL.

The chain links TRBV5-4 to TRBJ2-5, with D unclear. The V gene lost 0 bases and the J gene lost 5 bases, with 11 bases spanning the gap. The CDR3 is 14 residues long. Germline V gene data show CDR1 as SGHNT and CDR2 as YYREEE (reference sequence). The CDR3 sequence: CASSLDGVSETQYF. In DNA form, the CDR3 reads TGTGCCAGCAGCTTGGATGGGGTTAGCGAGACCCAGTACTTC.

The chain recombines TRBV19 with TRBJ1-2, with 7 bases identical to TRBD1. Trimming took 4 bases from V and 2 from J; bases not matched to a gene: 7. The CDR3 length is 15 residues. Germline loops: CDR1 LNHDA, CDR2 SQIVND (reference sequence). Here the CDR3 DNA reads TGTGCCAGTAGTACTCGGACAGGACCAAACTATGGCTACACCTTC. Protein sequence: CASSTRTGPNYGYTF.

The chain employs TRBV15 and TRBJ2-1; 13 positions match TRBD2. CDR1 and CDR2 (germline): LNHNV, YYDKDF (reference sequence). J gave up 10 bases and V 0 bases, and 15 bases lay outside the gene matches. This CDR3 spans 19 amino acids. CDR3 in DNA: TGTGCCACCAGCAGAGAGAGGAGGATTACTAGCGGGAGGGTCGAGGAGCAGTTCTTC. Amino acids: CATSRERRITSGRVEEQFF.

This clone has only a few counts. The sample holds other DNA sequences that translate to the same CDR3. The V and J genes are TRBV23-1 and TRBJ1-2, with 7 positions matching TRBD1. TRBV23-1 is recorded as an ORF, its role being uncertain. The J segment lost 3 bases and the V segment lost 0 bases, leaving 13 bases of the junction unmatched. CDR3 length: 18 amino acids. The CDR3 bases are TGCGCCAGCAGTCAATCGTGGATAAGAAGGGGGCGATACTATGGCTACACCTTC. Translating gives CASSQSWIRRGRYYGYTF.

A word on this clone: Within the sample, other DNA sequences also encode this same CDR3. This chain uses TRBV7-2 with TRBJ2-7; a possible D gene is TRBD2 (6 bases). Germline V lookup: CDR1 SGHTA, CDR2 FQGNSA. Trimming stripped 0 bases from V and 6 bases from J, with 9 bases between. The CDR3 loop spans 13 amino acids. CDR3 protein: CASSLALGGEQYF. CDR3 coding DNA: TGTGCCAGCAGCTTAGCTTTGGGGGGCGAGCAGTACTTC.

In its sample, this clone was seen once. V usage is TRBV30 and J usage is TRBJ2-1, with D maybe TRBD2 (6 bases). V gave up 4 bases and J gave up 6 bases, with 10 bases separating them. From germline, CDR1 is GTSNPN and CDR2 SVGIG (reference sequence). This CDR3 region has 12 residues. DNA for the CDR3: TGTGCCTGGACCTGGCGGGGCAATGAGCAGTTCTTC. Translating it yields CAWTWRGNEQFF.

The chain is built from TRBV29-1 and TRBJ1-2, with 7 bases lining up with TRBD1. J lost 4 bases, V lost 3 bases, and 5 bases had no gene match. The CDR3 totals 13 residues. Germline assignment: CDR1 SQVTM and CDR2 ANQGSEA. Here the CDR3 reads CSVDRDRAYGYTF. Here the CDR3 DNA reads TGCAGCGTTGATCGAGACAGGGCCTATGGCTACACCTTC. The full variable domain, its missing parts supplied by reference TRBV29-1 and TRBJ1-2, is SAVISQKPSRDICQRGTSLTIQCQVDSQVTMMFWYRQQPGQSLTLIATANQGSEATYESGFVIDKFPISRPNLTFSTLTVSNMSPEDSSIYLCSVDRDRAYGYTFGSGTRLTVV.

CDR3 amino acids: CSGSGQGMSEAFF. For the CDR3, the DNA is TGCAGCGGATCTGGACAGGGGATGTCTGAAGCTTTCTTT. This sequence joins TRBV29-1 and TRBJ1-1; 9 nucleotides line up with TRBD1. CDR3 length: 13 residues. Germline CDR1 and CDR2: SQVTM and ANQGSEA. V trimming: 7 bases; J trimming: 6 bases; junction bases outside the gene matches: 9.

There are a few counts of this clone. This rearrangement joins TRBV10-3 to TRBJ1-2; D may be TRBD1 (6 bases). Germline V lookup: CDR1 ENHRY, CDR2 SYGVKD. The CDR3 runs to 13 residues. The V gene lost 7 bases and the J gene lost 5 bases, with 14 bases spanning the gap. CDR3 amino acids: CAITMDRNYGYTF. The DNA of the CDR3 is TGTGCCATCACTATGGACAGAAATTATGGCTACACCTTC.

This clone was recorded a few times. The rearrangement links TRBV19 to TRBJ2-1; weak D call: TRBD2 (5 bases). Germline CDR1 and CDR2: LNHDA and SQIVND (reference sequence). The CDR3 totals 16 residues. The V and J ends lost 1 base and 3 bases respectively, with 13 bases between them. The CDR3 loop reads CASSIGAVNIYNEQFF. DNA of the CDR3: TGTGCCAGTAGTATAGGAGCGGTCAACATCTACAATGAGCAGTTCTTC.

This chain joins TRBV7-2 and TRBJ1-5; no firm D call. The V gene lost 1 base and the J gene lost 0 bases, with 10 bases spanning the gap. The CDR3 totals 16 residues. Germline V lookup: CDR1 SGHTA, CDR2 FQGNSA. CDR3 sequence: CASSLVGSNSNQPQHF. Here the CDR3 DNA reads TGTGCCAGCAGCTTAGTTGGCAGTAATAGCAATCAGCCCCAGCATTTT.

This clone showed up just a few times. The rearrangement uses TRBV4-3 and TRBJ2-5; D gene ambiguous. Matching the DNA end better, TRBJ2-7 makes the J call doubtful. This CDR3 has 13 amino acids. Germline assignment: CDR1 LGHNA and CDR2 YSLEER. CDR3 bases: TGCGCCAGCAGCCAAGAGAATAGAGACGAGCAGTACTTC. It yields the protein CASSQENRDEQYF.

This clone was found a few times. V gene TRBV18 combines with J gene TRBJ2-6, with unresolved D. The CDR3 extends over 15 amino acids. The germline V and J ends were trimmed by 5 bases and 2 bases, with 10 bases remaining between them. The germline CDR1 and CDR2 sequences are KGHSH and LQKENI. The CDR3 coding sequence is TGTGCCAGCTCAGATTCTAGGGCTGGGGCCAACGTCCTGACTTTC. Protein: CASSDSRAGANVLTF.

The rearrangement links TRBV2 to TRBJ1-6; D unresolved. The germline V and J ends were trimmed by 7 bases and 10 bases, with 8 bases remaining between them. This CDR3 is built from 11 residues. Germline V lookup: CDR1 SNHLY, CDR2 FYNNEI. CDR3 residues: CASTGVSPLHF. For the CDR3, the DNA is TGTGCCAGCACCGGGGTCTCACCCCTCCACTTT.

This clone was found a few times. CDR3 sequence reads: CASSLVDGAYEQYF. CDR3 in DNA: TGTGCCAGCAGCTTGGTAGACGGTGCCTACGAGCAGTACTTC. The chain is built from TRBV5-6 and TRBJ2-7, with D hard to call. Per germline, CDR1 SGHDT and CDR2 YYEEEE. The CDR3 covers 14 residues. Trimming shortened V by 0 bases and J by 2 bases, and 9 bases separated the two germline ends.

This clone came up a few times. J is TRBJ2-3 and V is TRBV25-1, with TRBD1 identical over 12 bases. The CDR3 spans 17 residues. Per germline, CDR1 MGHDK and CDR2 SYGVNS. V dropped 1 base and J dropped 1; count of bases not matched to a gene: 3. CDR3 protein: CASSESGTGGGTDTQYF. The CDR3 nucleotides are TGTGCCAGCAGTGAATCCGGGACAGGGGGCGGCACAGATACGCAGTATTTT.

This chain links TRBV15 with TRBJ2-7; tentative D call: TRBD1 (6 bases). In germline, CDR1 is LNHNV, CDR2 YYDKDF (reference sequence). Between the trimmed V and J ends, which lost 0 bases and 1 base, there was a span of 10 bases. The CDR3 is 15 residues long. The CDR3 DNA is TGTGCCACCAGCAGAGATGGGGGCTCGTCCTACGAGCAGTACTTC. Translated, it gives CATSRDGGSSYEQYF.

This chain uses TRBV7-2 with TRBJ2-1, with D perhaps TRBD2 (6 bases). Trimming cost V 5 bases and J 8 bases, with 22 bases left between them. The CDR3 is 16 amino acids. CDR1 is SGHTA and CDR2 is FQGNSA in the germline V gene. The CDR3 protein is CASSPRIGSLAHEQFF. Written as DNA, the CDR3 is TGTGCCAGCAGCCCTCGGATCGGGAGTTTAGCTCATGAGCAGTTCTTC.

This clone was seen more than once but under ten times. V usage is TRBV7-9 and J usage is TRBJ1-5, with 9 bases fitting TRBD1. The CDR3 extends over 15 amino acids. After removal of 5 bases from V and 7 bases from J, the junction contained 9 bases not matched to a gene. The germline V gene has CDR1 SEHNR and CDR2 FQNEAQ (reference sequence). CDR3 coding DNA: TGTGCCAGCAGCCAGGTGGGACAGGGTCTGCAGCCCCAGCATTTT. It yields the protein CASSQVGQGLQPQHF. Full variable domain (remainder filled in from reference TRBV7-9 and TRBJ1-5): DTGVSQNPRHKITKRGQNVTFRCDPISEHNRLYWYRQTLGQGPEFLTYFQNEAQLEKSRLLSDRFSAERPKGSFSTLEIQRTEQGDSAMYLCASSQVGQGLQPQHFGDGTRLSIL.